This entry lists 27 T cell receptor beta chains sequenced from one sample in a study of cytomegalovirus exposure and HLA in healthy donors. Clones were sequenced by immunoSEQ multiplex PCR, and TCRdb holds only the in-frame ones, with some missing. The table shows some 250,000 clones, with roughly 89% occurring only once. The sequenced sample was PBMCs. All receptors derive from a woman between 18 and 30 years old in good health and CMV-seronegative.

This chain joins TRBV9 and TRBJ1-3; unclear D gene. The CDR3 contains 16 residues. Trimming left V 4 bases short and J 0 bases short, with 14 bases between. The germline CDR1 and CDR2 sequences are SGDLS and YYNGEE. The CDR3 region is CASSSRHESSGNTIYF. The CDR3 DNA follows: TGTGCCAGCAGCTCCCGACACGAGAGCTCTGGAAACACCATATATTTT. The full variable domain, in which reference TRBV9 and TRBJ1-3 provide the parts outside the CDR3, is DSGVTQTPKHLITATGQRVTLRCSPRSGDLSVYWYQQSLDQGLQFLIQYYNGEERAKGNILERFSAQQFPDLHSELNLSSLELGDSALYFCASSSRHESSGNTIYFGEGSWLTVV.

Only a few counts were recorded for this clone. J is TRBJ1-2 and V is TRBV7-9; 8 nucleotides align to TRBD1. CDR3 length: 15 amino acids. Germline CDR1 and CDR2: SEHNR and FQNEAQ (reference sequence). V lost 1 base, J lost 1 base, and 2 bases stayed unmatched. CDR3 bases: TGTGCCAGCAGCTTAGGGGGACAGGTTAACTATGGCTACACCTTC. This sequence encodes CASSLGGQVNYGYTF. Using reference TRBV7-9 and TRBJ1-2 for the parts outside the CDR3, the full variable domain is DTGVSQNPRHKITKRGQNVTFRCDPISEHNRLYWYRQTLGQGPEFLTYFQNEAQLEKSRLLSDRFSAERPKGSFSTLEIQRTEQGDSAMYLCASSLGGQVNYGYTFGSGTRLTVV.

DNA for the CDR3: TGTGCCAGCAGTGACTCTAGCGGGGGAAACAATGAGCAGTTCTTC. Translation gives CASSDSSGGNNEQFF. The V gene is TRBV6-4, the J gene TRBJ2-1, with 9 bases aligning to TRBD2. From germline, CDR1 is MRHNA and CDR2 SNTAGT. Unmatched junction bases numbered 2, after V lost 0 bases and J lost 5 bases. CDR3 length: 15 residues.

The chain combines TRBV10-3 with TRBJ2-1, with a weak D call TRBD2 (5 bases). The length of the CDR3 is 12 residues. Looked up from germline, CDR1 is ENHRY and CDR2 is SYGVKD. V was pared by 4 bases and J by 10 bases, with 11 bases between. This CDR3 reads CAISGVAGEQFF. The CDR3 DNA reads TGTGCCATCAGTGGGGTGGCGGGCGAGCAGTTCTTC.

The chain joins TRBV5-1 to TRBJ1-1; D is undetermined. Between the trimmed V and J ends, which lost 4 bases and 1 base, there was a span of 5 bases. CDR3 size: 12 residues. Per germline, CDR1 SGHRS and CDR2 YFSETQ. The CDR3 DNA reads TGCGCCAGCAGCACGGGGAACACTGAAGCTTTCTTT. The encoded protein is CASSTGNTEAFF.

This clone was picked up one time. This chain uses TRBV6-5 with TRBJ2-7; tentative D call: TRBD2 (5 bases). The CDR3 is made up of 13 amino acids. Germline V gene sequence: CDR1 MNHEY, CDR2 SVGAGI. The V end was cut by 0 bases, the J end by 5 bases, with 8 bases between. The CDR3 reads CASSYSRGNEQYV. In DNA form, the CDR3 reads TGTGCCAGCAGTTACTCCCGGGGTAACGAGCAGTACGTC.

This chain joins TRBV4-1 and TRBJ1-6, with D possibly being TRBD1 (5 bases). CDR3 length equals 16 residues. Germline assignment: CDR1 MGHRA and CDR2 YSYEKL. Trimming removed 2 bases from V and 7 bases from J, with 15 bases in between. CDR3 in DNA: TGCGCCAGCAGCCAACCAGCAAGGGGTATCAATTCACCCCTCCACTTT. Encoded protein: CASSQPARGINSPLHF.

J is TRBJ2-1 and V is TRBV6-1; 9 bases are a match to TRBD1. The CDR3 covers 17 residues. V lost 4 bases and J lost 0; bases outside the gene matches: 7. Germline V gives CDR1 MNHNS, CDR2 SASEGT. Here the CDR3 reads CASSAYLTGGSYNEQFF. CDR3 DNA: TGTGCCAGCAGTGCCTACTTGACAGGGGGCTCCTACAATGAGCAGTTCTTC.

The CDR3 sequence is CASSLESRGVRGNQPQHF. The CDR3 bases are TGTGCCAGCAGCTTGGAGAGCAGGGGAGTTAGGGGCAATCAGCCCCAGCATTTT. This rearrangement joins TRBV7-8 to TRBJ1-5; a possible D gene is TRBD1 (6 bases). Germline V lookup: CDR1 SGHVS, CDR2 FQNEAQ. The CDR3 runs to 18 residues. Trimming removed 3 bases at V and 2 bases at J, with 20 bases between.

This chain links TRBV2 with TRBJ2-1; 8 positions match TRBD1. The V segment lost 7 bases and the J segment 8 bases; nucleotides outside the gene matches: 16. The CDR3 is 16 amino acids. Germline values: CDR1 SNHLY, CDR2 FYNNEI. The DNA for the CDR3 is TGTGCCAGCATGGAGATAGAACAGGGGGATTTCTATGAGCAGTTCTTC. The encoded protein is CASMEIEQGDFYEQFF.

CDR3 coding DNA: TGTGCCAGTAGTCCCGGCCGACAGGGGGTTCATAATTCACCCCTCCACTTT. This translates into CASSPGRQGVHNSPLHF. The chain couples TRBV19 to TRBJ1-6, with 9 nucleotides matching TRBD1. V was pared by 5 bases and J by 5 bases, with 10 bases of the junction left unmatched. The CDR3 runs 17 residues. CDR1 and CDR2 (germline): LNHDA, SQIVND (reference sequence).

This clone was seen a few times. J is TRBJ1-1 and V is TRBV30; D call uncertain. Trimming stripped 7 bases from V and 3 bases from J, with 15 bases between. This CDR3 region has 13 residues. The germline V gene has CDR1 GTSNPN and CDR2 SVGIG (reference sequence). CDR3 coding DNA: TGTGCCTTTAATAAAGGGAGTCACACTGAAGCTTTCTTT. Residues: CAFNKGSHTEAFF.

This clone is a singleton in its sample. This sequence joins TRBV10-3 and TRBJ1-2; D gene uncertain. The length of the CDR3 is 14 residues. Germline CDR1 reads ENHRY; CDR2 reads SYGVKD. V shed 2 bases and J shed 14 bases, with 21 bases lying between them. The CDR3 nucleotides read TGTGCCATCAGTGAGACGAATGGAGGATGGTGGGGAACCTTC. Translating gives CAISETNGGWWGTF.

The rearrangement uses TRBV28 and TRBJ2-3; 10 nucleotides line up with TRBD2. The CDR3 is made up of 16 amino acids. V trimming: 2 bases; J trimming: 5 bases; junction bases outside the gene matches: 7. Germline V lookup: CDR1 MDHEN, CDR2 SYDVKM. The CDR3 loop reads CASSLGALAGRDTQYF. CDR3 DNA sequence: TGTGCCAGCAGTTTAGGCGCACTAGCGGGGCGAGATACGCAGTATTTT.

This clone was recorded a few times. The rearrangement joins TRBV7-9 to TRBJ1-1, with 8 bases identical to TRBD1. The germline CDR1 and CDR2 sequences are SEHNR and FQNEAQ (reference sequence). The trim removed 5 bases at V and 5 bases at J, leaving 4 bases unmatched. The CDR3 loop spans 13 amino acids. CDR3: CASSETGGTEAFF. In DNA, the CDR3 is TGTGCCAGCAGCGAAACAGGGGGTACTGAAGCTTTCTTT.

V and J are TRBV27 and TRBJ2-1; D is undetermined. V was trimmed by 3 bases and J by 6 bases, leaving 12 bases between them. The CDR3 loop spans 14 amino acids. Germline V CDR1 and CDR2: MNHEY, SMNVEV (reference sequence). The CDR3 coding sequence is TGTGCCAGCAGTTTTCAGGTAACCACCAATGAGCAGTTCTTC. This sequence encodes CASSFQVTTNEQFF.

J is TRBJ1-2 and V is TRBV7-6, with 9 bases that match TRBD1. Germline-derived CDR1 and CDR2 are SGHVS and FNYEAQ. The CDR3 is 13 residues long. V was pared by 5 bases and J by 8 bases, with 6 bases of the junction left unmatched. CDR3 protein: CASSTGQGTGYTF. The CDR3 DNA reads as TGTGCCAGCAGCACAGGACAGGGGACGGGCTACACCTTC.

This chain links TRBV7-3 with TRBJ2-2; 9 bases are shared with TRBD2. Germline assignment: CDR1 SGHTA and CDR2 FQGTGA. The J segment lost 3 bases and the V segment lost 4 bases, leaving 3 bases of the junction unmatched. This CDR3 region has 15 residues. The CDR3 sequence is CASSSSGDYTGELFF. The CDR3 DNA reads TGTGCCAGCAGCTCTAGCGGGGACTACACCGGGGAGCTGTTTTTT. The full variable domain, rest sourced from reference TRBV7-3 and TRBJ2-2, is GAGVSQTPSNKVTEKGKYVELRCDPISGHTALYWYRQSLGQGPEFLIYFQGTGAADDSGLPNDRFFAVRPEGSVSTLKIQRTERGDSAVYLCASSSSGDYTGELFFGEGSRLTVL.

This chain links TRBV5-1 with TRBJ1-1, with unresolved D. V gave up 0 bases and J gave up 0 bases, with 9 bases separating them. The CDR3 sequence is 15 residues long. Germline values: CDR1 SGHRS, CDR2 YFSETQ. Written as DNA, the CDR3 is TGCGCCAGCAGCTTGGTTGGCACCTTGAACACTGAAGCTTTCTTT. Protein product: CASSLVGTLNTEAFF.

CDR3 nucleotide sequence: TGTGCCAGCAGCGCCCCGGGGGTTCTCAACACTGAAGCTTTCTTT. It specifies CASSAPGVLNTEAFF. The chain employs TRBV9 and TRBJ1-1, with a possible D match to TRBD1 (5 bases). This CDR3 has 15 amino acids. The V gene lost 3 bases and the J gene lost 2 bases, with 14 bases spanning the gap. Germline V gene sequence: CDR1 SGDLS, CDR2 YYNGEE.

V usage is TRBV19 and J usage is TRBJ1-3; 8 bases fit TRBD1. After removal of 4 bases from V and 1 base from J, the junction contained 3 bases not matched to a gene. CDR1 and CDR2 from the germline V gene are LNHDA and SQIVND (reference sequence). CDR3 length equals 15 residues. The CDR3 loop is CASSNRGSSGNTIYF. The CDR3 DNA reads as TGTGCCAGTAGTAACAGGGGGTCGTCTGGAAACACCATATATTTT.

This CDR3 reads CASSTSGGLYNEQFF. The DNA for the CDR3 is TGTGCCAGTAGTACCAGCGGGGGCCTCTACAATGAGCAGTTCTTC. The genes are TRBV19 and TRBJ2-1, with 8 bases matching TRBD2. Trimming took 4 bases from V and 3 from J; bases not matched to a gene: 5. The CDR3 is 15 amino acids. Germline V gives CDR1 LNHDA, CDR2 SQIVND (reference sequence).

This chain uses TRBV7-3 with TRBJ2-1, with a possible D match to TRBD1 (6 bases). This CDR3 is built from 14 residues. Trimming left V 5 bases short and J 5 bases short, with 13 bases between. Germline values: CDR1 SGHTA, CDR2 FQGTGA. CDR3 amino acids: CASSISGTHNEQFF. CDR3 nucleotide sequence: TGTGCCAGCAGCATATCCGGGACACACAATGAGCAGTTCTTC.

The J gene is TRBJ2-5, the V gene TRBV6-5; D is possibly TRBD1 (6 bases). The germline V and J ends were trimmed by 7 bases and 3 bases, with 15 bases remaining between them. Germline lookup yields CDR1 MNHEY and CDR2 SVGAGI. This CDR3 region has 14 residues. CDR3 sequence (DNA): TGTGCCAGCAACTCAGGGGCCGACGAAGAGACCCAGTACTTC. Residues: CASNSGADEETQYF.

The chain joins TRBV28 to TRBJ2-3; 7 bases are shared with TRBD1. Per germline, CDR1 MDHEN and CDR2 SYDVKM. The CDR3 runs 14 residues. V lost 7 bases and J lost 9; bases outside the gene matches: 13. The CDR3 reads CASNPGTEALTQYF. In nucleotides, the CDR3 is TGTGCCAGCAACCCCGGGACAGAGGCCTTGACGCAGTATTTT.

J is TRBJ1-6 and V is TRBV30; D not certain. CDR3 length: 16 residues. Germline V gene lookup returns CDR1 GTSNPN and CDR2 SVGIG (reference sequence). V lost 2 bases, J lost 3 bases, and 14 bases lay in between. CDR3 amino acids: CAWSSHRRDYNSPLHF. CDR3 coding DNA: TGTGCCTGGAGTTCGCACCGCCGGGACTATAATTCACCCCTCCACTTT.

This chain's CDR3 is CAISVRDRGAEAFF. The DNA of the CDR3 is TGTGCCATCAGTGTGCGTGACAGGGGGGCTGAAGCTTTCTTT. J is TRBJ1-1 and V is TRBV10-3; 9 bases fit TRBD1. The length of the CDR3 is 14 residues. In germline, CDR1 is ENHRY, CDR2 SYGVKD. The junction had 6 bases not matched to a gene; V was cut back by 4 bases and J by 6 bases.